This record looks at one TCR beta chain sequence and its context. This entry is derived from a study of blood T cells in healthy people across ages. Total RNA was extracted at no less than 5 micrograms per sample. CDR1 and CDR2 from the germline V gene are DFQATT and SNEGSKA (reference sequence). Trimming pared 3 bases from V and 7 bases from J, leaving 21 bases between. This CDR3 spans 15 amino acids. A second PCR of about 7 to 12 cycles used a sample-barcoded 5' primer and a J-beta primer mix. From the 5' RACE reads, TCRdb called clonotypes with MiXCR, one entry per CDR3 protein. There are over 1,500,000 distinct CDR3 sequences in the sample; approximately 40% occur only once, and about 21% lies in the top ten.

This TCR derives from a human donor in good health. Sequences were obtained from blood. V is TRBV20-1 and J is TRBJ1-2; D remains unclear. CDR3 in DNA: TGCAGTGCTAGTATAGGGATGAGTGAGATTGGTGGCTACACCTTC. It encodes CSASIGMSEIGGYTF.